A single sample gave rise to the 32 T cell receptor beta chains below, sequenced in a study of control samples from healthy donors and cancer patients. Generated by immunoSEQ multiplex PCR, the TCRdb table keeps only in-frame clones and is missing some. The sample contains 70,000 to 95,000 clones, approximately 93% of which appear only once. Specimen: PBMCs. Source of these receptors: a woman in her thirties or forties with lung cancer.

A single count supports this clone. This sequence joins TRBV19 and TRBJ1-1; unclear D gene. Germline V lookup: CDR1 LNHDA, CDR2 SQIVND (reference sequence). V was pared by 7 bases and J by 4 bases, with 16 bases between. The length of the CDR3 is 14 residues. The CDR3 region is CASNLAGGSTEAFF. The CDR3 nucleotides are TGTGCCAGTAACTTGGCAGGCGGCTCCACTGAAGCTTTCTTT.

This chain joins TRBV5-1 and TRBJ2-3, with 9 bases matching TRBD2. CDR1 is SGHRS and CDR2 is YFSETQ in the germline V gene. J gave up 4 bases and V 0 bases, and 3 bases lay outside the gene matches. The CDR3 covers 15 residues. The CDR3 bases are TGCGCCAGCAGCTTGGGACTAGCGGCGGCAGATACGCAGTATTTT. It encodes CASSLGLAAADTQYF. Using reference TRBV5-1 and TRBJ2-3 for the parts outside the CDR3, the full variable domain is KAGVTQTPRYLIKTRGQQVTLSCSPISGHRSVSWYQQTPGQGLQFLFEYFSETQRNKGNFPGRFSGRQFSNSRSEMNVSTLELGDSALYLCASSLGLAAADTQYFGPGTRLTVL.

The V and J genes are TRBV7-8 and TRBJ2-2, with a possible D match to TRBD2 (7 bases). Deletions cut 1 base from V and 5 bases from J, with 17 bases between. This CDR3 is built from 17 residues. Per the germline V gene, CDR1 is SGHVS and CDR2 is FQNEAQ. Written as DNA, the CDR3 is TGTGCCAGCAGCTTAGTGAGGCGGGGGCCAAATACCGGGGAGCTGTTTTTT. Amino acid sequence: CASSLVRRGPNTGELFF.

The chain recombines TRBV6-2 or TRBV6-3 with TRBJ1-1, with TRBD1 matching 7 bases. Per germline, CDR1 MNHEY and CDR2 SVGEGT. With 5 bases clipped from V and 6 bases from J, the junction kept 9 bases outside the gene matches. This CDR3 is 14 amino acids long. The CDR3 region has the DNA TGTGCCAGCAGTGACCCGACAGGGTACCCTGAAGCTTTCTTT. Encoded protein: CASSDPTGYPEAFF.

The chain carries TRBV28 and TRBJ1-2; TRBD1 agrees at 7 bases. The CDR3 runs 15 residues. With 1 base clipped from V and 2 bases from J, the junction kept 4 bases outside the gene matches. Per the germline V gene, CDR1 is MDHEN and CDR2 is SYDVKM. This CDR3 reads CASSLSGQLNYGYTF. DNA for the CDR3: TGTGCCAGCAGTTTATCGGGACAGCTGAACTATGGCTACACCTTC.

The chain carries TRBV12-5 and TRBJ2-7; D is unclear. The CDR3 is made up of 12 amino acids. In germline, CDR1 is LGHNT, CDR2 FRNRAP. V dropped 2 bases and J dropped 6 bases, with 8 bases sitting between them. The CDR3 bases are TGTGCTAGTGGTTTGCTCTGGGGCGAGCAGTACTTC. Translated, it gives CASGLLWGEQYF.

V gene TRBV28 combines with J gene TRBJ1-4; 8 positions match TRBD1. The V and J ends lost 8 bases and 5 bases, in that order; junction bases with no gene match: 4. Germline CDR1 reads MDHEN; CDR2 reads SYDVKM. This CDR3 region has 13 residues. In nucleotides, the CDR3 is TGTGCCAGCCGATGGGACAGGAATGAAAAACTGTTTTTT. It translates to CASRWDRNEKLFF.

The V call is TRBV19, the J call TRBJ1-1, with 7 positions matching TRBD1. This CDR3 spans 16 amino acids. J was trimmed by 4 bases and V by 2 bases; bases with no gene match: 10. Per germline, CDR1 LNHDA and CDR2 SQIVND (reference sequence). The CDR3 region is CASSITFARGVTEAFF. CDR3 DNA: TGTGCCAGTAGTATAACCTTTGCCAGGGGGGTCACTGAAGCTTTCTTT.

V is TRBV6-2 or TRBV6-3 and J is TRBJ1-5; no reliable D call. The ends were cut back, 3 bases at V and 5 bases at J, with 8 bases in the middle. The CDR3 runs to 13 residues. Germline V gene lookup returns CDR1 MNHEY and CDR2 SVGEGT. CDR3 DNA: TGTGCCAGCAGTTATTGGAGCTATCAGCCCCAGCATTTT. Amino acid sequence: CASSYWSYQPQHF.

The chain combines TRBV5-1 with TRBJ1-6; D is unclear. The CDR3 spans 17 residues. Germline-derived CDR1 and CDR2 are SGHRS and YFSETQ. Trimming pared 4 bases from V and 0 bases from J, leaving 14 bases between. CDR3 bases: TGCGCCAGCAGCCGAGGTCCAAGGAGCTCCTATAATTCACCCCTCCACTTT. Encoded protein: CASSRGPRSSYNSPLHF.

The V gene is TRBV7-9, the J gene TRBJ1-4, with D possibly TRBD1 on 6 matching bases. Trimming pared 4 bases from V and 5 bases from J, leaving 14 bases between. The length of the CDR3 is 15 residues. Germline V CDR1 and CDR2: SEHNR, FQNEAQ (reference sequence). CDR3 in DNA: TGTGCCAGCAGCTCGTTGACAGGTTCGAATGAAAAACTGTTTTTT. Its protein is CASSSLTGSNEKLFF.

This rearrangement joins TRBV7-9 to TRBJ1-2, with D unclear. This CDR3 has 11 amino acids. Germline assignment: CDR1 SEHNR and CDR2 FQNEAQ (reference sequence). Trimming pared 7 bases from V and 8 bases from J, leaving 11 bases between. DNA for the CDR3: TGTGCCAGCACTCCACTCCGCGGCTACACCTTC. Encoded protein: CASTPLRGYTF.

CDR3 in amino acids: CASSLRGANEQYF. The CDR3 region has the DNA TGTGCCAGCAGCCTGAGGGGGGCAAACGAGCAGTACTTC. This sequence joins TRBV7-9 and TRBJ2-7; either TRBD1 or TRBD2 may fit D (6 bases each). Trimming removed 5 bases from V and 5 bases from J, with 13 bases in between. The CDR3 runs to 13 residues. CDR1 and CDR2 (germline): SEHNR, FQNEAQ (reference sequence).

The V gene is TRBV5-1, the J gene TRBJ2-7, with D unclear. Trimming left V 5 bases short and J 3 bases short, with 15 bases between. Germline V gene data show CDR1 as SGHRS and CDR2 as YFSETQ. CDR3 length: 14 residues. The CDR3 here is CASSSSLRSYEQYF. In DNA form, the CDR3 reads TGCGCCAGCAGTTCTTCCCTTAGGAGCTACGAGCAGTACTTC.

The chain joins TRBV7-9 to TRBJ1-3, with D hard to call. V shed 2 bases and J shed 0 bases, with 8 bases lying between them. The CDR3 totals 15 residues. Germline V gene sequence: CDR1 SEHNR, CDR2 FQNEAQ (reference sequence). The DNA for the CDR3 is TGTGCCAGCAGCTTAATTGGCGTCTCTGGAAACACCATATATTTT. It specifies CASSLIGVSGNTIYF.

The sample holds one count of this clone. The J gene is TRBJ2-3, the V gene TRBV18; possible D gene TRBD2, 5 bases. Trimming took off 5 bases at V and 0 bases at J, with 15 bases between the two ends. The germline gives CDR1 KGHSH, CDR2 LQKENI. The CDR3 contains 16 residues. This CDR3 is CASSRERPTSTDTQYF. CDR3 coding DNA: TGTGCCAGCTCAAGGGAGCGGCCCACGAGCACAGATACGCAGTATTTT.

J is TRBJ1-6 and V is TRBV5-5, with D possibly matching TRBD1 (6 bases). Germline V gives CDR1 SGHKS, CDR2 YYEKEE (reference sequence). The CDR3 extends over 17 amino acids. The V end was cut by 3 bases, the J end by 7 bases, with 20 bases between. The CDR3 is CASSSPQRGGENSPLHF. The CDR3 coding sequence is TGTGCCAGCAGCTCACCACAGAGGGGGGGAGAAAATTCACCCCTCCACTTT.

A few counts support this clone. The rearrangement joins TRBV7-2 to TRBJ2-3; 12 bases fit TRBD2. The CDR3 is 16 amino acids. The germline V gene has CDR1 SGHTA and CDR2 FQGNSA. Trimming at V came to 3 bases and at J to 2 bases, leaving 3 bases not matched to a gene. CDR3: CASSLTSGGHTDTQYF. The CDR3 DNA reads as TGTGCCAGCAGCTTGACTAGCGGGGGCCACACAGATACGCAGTATTTT. Together with reference TRBV7-2 and TRBJ2-3, the CDR3 gives the full variable domain: GAGVSQSPSNKVTEKGKDVELRCDPISGHTALYWYRQSLGQGLEFLIYFQGNSAPDKSGLPSDRFSAERTGGSVSTLTIQRTQQEDSAVYLCASSLTSGGHTDTQYFGPGTRLTVL.

V and J are TRBV19 and TRBJ2-1, with TRBD1 matching over 8 bases. The CDR3 spans 17 residues. Germline CDR1 and CDR2: LNHDA and SQIVND (reference sequence). V trimming: 6 bases; J trimming: 4 bases; junction bases outside the gene matches: 14. CDR3 sequence: CASRRITGGGHYNEQFF. The DNA for the CDR3 is TGTGCCAGTAGAAGGATTACAGGGGGAGGCCATTACAATGAGCAGTTCTTC.

The rearrangement links TRBV7-9 to TRBJ1-6; D is unclear. With 3 bases removed from V and 9 bases from J, the gap between germline ends came to 12 bases. CDR1 is SEHNR and CDR2 is FQNEAQ in the germline V gene (reference sequence). The CDR3 contains 14 residues. The CDR3 nucleotides read TGTGCCAGCAGCTTGGGCCAGACCCTTTCACCCCTCCACTTT. Protein: CASSLGQTLSPLHF. The full variable domain, completed using reference TRBV7-9 and TRBJ1-6, is DTGVSQNPRHKITKRGQNVTFRCDPISEHNRLYWYRQTLGQGPEFLTYFQNEAQLEKSRLLSDRFSAERPKGSFSTLEIQRTEQGDSAMYLCASSLGQTLSPLHFGNGTRLTVT.

This chain joins TRBV5-1 and TRBJ2-4; D could derive from TRBD1 or TRBD2 (6 bases each). The CDR3 spans 16 residues. V shed 4 bases and J shed 1 base, with 15 bases lying between them. Looked up from germline, CDR1 is SGHRS and CDR2 is YFSETQ. The CDR3 bases are TGCGCCAGCAGCCCTCGAGGGGGGCTGGCCAAAAACATTCAGTACTTC. Protein: CASSPRGGLAKNIQYF.

This clone was observed once. The V call is TRBV7-9, the J call TRBJ2-7; TRBD1 agrees at 8 bases. J lost 1 base, V lost 5 bases, and 10 bases had no gene match. The CDR3 sequence is 16 residues long. Germline CDR1 is SEHNR and CDR2 is FQNEAQ (reference sequence). This CDR3 reads CASSPDDWTGSYEQYF. The CDR3 region has the DNA TGTGCCAGCAGCCCCGATGATTGGACAGGGTCCTACGAGCAGTACTTC. The complete variable domain, with remaining parts taken from reference TRBV7-9 and TRBJ2-7, reads DTGVSQNPRHKITKRGQNVTFRCDPISEHNRLYWYRQTLGQGPEFLTYFQNEAQLEKSRLLSDRFSAERPKGSFSTLEIQRTEQGDSAMYLCASSPDDWTGSYEQYFGPGTRLTVT.

The V and J genes are TRBV5-6 and TRBJ1-4; 9 bases fit TRBD1. Germline V gene sequence: CDR1 SGHDT, CDR2 YYEEEE. The CDR3 sequence is 15 residues long. The junction had 3 bases not matched to a gene; V was cut back by 3 bases and J by 3 bases. CDR3 DNA: TGTGCCAGCAGCTACCGACAGGGGGCTAATGAAAAACTGTTTTTT. Amino acid sequence: CASSYRQGANEKLFF.

The J gene is TRBJ2-2, the V gene TRBV30, with D possibly matching TRBD1 (5 bases). The CDR3 is 12 residues long. V gave up 2 bases and J gave up 9 bases, with 10 bases separating them. Germline CDR1 GTSNPN, CDR2 SVGIG (reference sequence). The CDR3 nucleotides are TGTGCCTGGAGTTTGGGGCACCGGGAGCTGTTTTTT. Amino acids: CAWSLGHRELFF.

This chain connects TRBV24-1 to TRBJ1-1; D possibly corresponds to TRBD1 (5 bases). The CDR3 runs to 15 residues. V dropped 5 bases and J dropped 1 base, with 13 bases sitting between them. Germline CDR1 reads KGHDR; CDR2 reads SFDVKD. CDR3 amino acids: CATSALPGKNTEAFF. As DNA, the CDR3 is TGTGCCACCAGTGCATTGCCAGGGAAGAACACTGAAGCTTTCTTT.

This sequence joins TRBV19 and TRBJ1-5; a possible D gene is TRBD1 (5 bases). Germline lookup yields CDR1 LNHDA and CDR2 SQIVND (reference sequence). The V end lost 6 bases, the J end lost 4 bases, and 16 bases lay between the germline ends. The CDR3 spans 15 residues. In DNA form, the CDR3 reads TGTGCCAGTAGGTCCGGGACCGAGAATAATCAGCCCCAGCATTTT. It specifies CASRSGTENNQPQHF.

J is TRBJ2-2 and V is TRBV10-3; D possibly uses TRBD1 or TRBD2 (6 bases each). CDR3 size: 11 residues. Germline values: CDR1 ENHRY, CDR2 SYGVKD. V lost 6 bases, J lost 11 bases, and 10 bases lay in between. In nucleotides, the CDR3 is TGTGCCATCAGGGGGGGCATCGAGCTGTTTTTT. This codes for CAIRGGIELFF.

V usage is TRBV4-2 and J usage is TRBJ1-6; tentatively, D is TRBD1 (5 bases). Germline CDR1 and CDR2: LGHNA and YNFKEQ. Trimming pared 0 bases from V and 0 bases from J, leaving 18 bases between. This CDR3 contains 20 residues. The chain's CDR3 is CASSQDYPPGAVSYNSPLHF. CDR3 DNA sequence: TGTGCCAGCAGCCAAGATTACCCTCCCGGGGCCGTCTCCTATAATTCACCCCTCCACTTT.

The V and J genes are TRBV5-4 and TRBJ1-4, with D uncertain. Germline CDR1 reads SGHNT; CDR2 reads YYREEE (reference sequence). V was clipped by 3 bases and J by 0 bases, with 6 bases between them. The CDR3 consists of 14 residues. The CDR3 sequence: CASSSTATNEKLFF. The CDR3 bases are TGTGCCAGCAGCTCTACAGCAACTAATGAAAAACTGTTTTTT.

This clone was seen just once. The J gene is TRBJ1-4, the V gene TRBV7-8; TRBD1 aligns across 7 bases. The germline V gene has CDR1 SGHVS and CDR2 FQNEAQ. Unmatched junction bases numbered 7, after V lost 7 bases and J lost 5 bases. The CDR3 consists of 14 residues. Written as DNA, the CDR3 is TGTGCCAGCACATCCGGGACAGCGAATGAAAAACTGTTTTTT. Its translation is CASTSGTANEKLFF.

This clone came up a few times. This chain links TRBV7-6 with TRBJ1-3; TRBD1 might be the D (5 bases). V dropped 0 bases and J dropped 4 bases, with 16 bases sitting between them. Germline V lookup: CDR1 SGHVS, CDR2 FNYEAQ. The CDR3 is 17 residues long. The CDR3 sequence is CASSLAGTSSMGNTIYF. CDR3 coding DNA: TGTGCCAGCAGCTTAGCTGGGACCTCATCCATGGGAAACACCATATATTTT.

The V gene is TRBV28, the J gene TRBJ2-7; D gene ambiguous. The germline V and J ends were trimmed by 4 bases and 3 bases, with 10 bases remaining between them. Germline values: CDR1 MDHEN, CDR2 SYDVKM. This CDR3 is 13 amino acids long. CDR3 nucleotides: TGTGCCAGCAGTTACCTAATTGGCTACGAGCAGTACTTC. Its protein product is CASSYLIGYEQYF.